This TCR beta chain was recorded in a study of Ad26.COV2.S vaccination and SARS-CoV-2 variants. Treatment meaning: 15 to 20 received Ad26.COV2.S at low or high dose, single or two shots; 5 received placebo; per-sample allocation not given. Each sample was drawn 63 days after the first injection (of vaccine or placebo). V dropped 4 bases and J dropped 3; count of bases not matched to a gene: 3. This CDR3 contains 13 residues. Looked up from germline, CDR1 is SQVTM and CDR2 is ANQGSEA. Some clones are missing from TCRdb's copy, which holds only in-frame ones; the method was immunoSEQ multiplex PCR. This sample has about 350,000 clones; 85% to 90% occur once, and the top ten carry 5%.

This TCR derives from a person aged 18-60 years who received the Ad26.COV2.S COVID-19 vaccine or a placebo. This chain joins TRBV29-1 and TRBJ2-7; 10 nucleotides line up with TRBD1. This specimen was peripheral blood, taken in a trial of Ad26.COV2.S vaccine versus placebo. CDR3 DNA sequence: TGCAGCGTTGGACAGGGGGCGGGCTACGAGCAGTACTTC. Its translation: CSVGQGAGYEQYF.